Listed here are 28 T cell receptor beta chains from one sample, sequenced in a study of blood T cell repertoires in COVID-19. Produced via immunoSEQ multiplex PCR; TCRdb's table is partial and in-frame only. Altogether some 190,000 clones are present, 85% to 90% being singletons, with the ten largest covering approximately 18%. Sequenced input: peripheral blood. All receptors come from a person between 65 and 80 years old with COVID-19, enrolled during active disease.

The chain has TRBV7-2 and TRBJ1-5, with D possibly TRBD1 on 6 matching bases. Germline-derived CDR1 and CDR2 are SGHTA and FQGNSA. CDR3 length: 15 residues. V lost 1 base and J lost 3, with 10 bases in between. CDR3 coding DNA: TGTGCCAGCAGCTTAGGGGGGCGCGACAATCAGCCCCAGCATTTT. Protein: CASSLGGRDNQPQHF.

DNA for the CDR3: TGTGCCAGCAGTGTGGGACAAAAAACCGGGGAGCTGTTTTTT. This sequence encodes CASSVGQKTGELFF. This chain joins TRBV6-2 or TRBV6-3 and TRBJ2-2, with D tentatively TRBD1 (6 bases). Between the trimmed V and J ends, which lost 5 bases and 5 bases, there was a span of 12 bases. CDR1 and CDR2 (germline): MNHEY, SVGEGT. This CDR3 has 14 amino acids.

This chain joins TRBV11-2 and TRBJ1-1, with 7 bases aligning to TRBD1. Looked up from germline, CDR1 is SGHAT and CDR2 is FQNNGV. The CDR3 consists of 14 residues. V was clipped by 0 bases and J by 8 bases; unmatched bases: 6. CDR3 in DNA: TGTGCCAGCAGCTTAGACACGACAGGGTCAGAAGCTTTCTTT. Translation: CASSLDTTGSEAFF. Supplemented by reference TRBV11-2 and TRBJ1-1, the full variable domain reads EAGVAQSPRYKIIEKRQSVAFWCNPISGHATLYWYQQILGQGPKLLIQFQNNGVVDDSQLPKDRFSAERLKGVDSTLKIQPAKLEDSAVYLCASSLDTTGSEAFFGQGTRLTVV.

The chain has TRBV5-1 and TRBJ1-5; D is possibly TRBD1 (5 bases). The CDR3 extends over 15 amino acids. Germline values: CDR1 SGHRS, CDR2 YFSETQ. Trimming removed 4 bases from V and 4 bases from J, with 15 bases in between. CDR3 coding DNA: TGCGCCAGCAGCCCAAACGGGGGGGAGAATCAGCCCCAGCATTTT. Translating it yields CASSPNGGENQPQHF.

The chain carries TRBV28 and TRBJ1-5, with a possible D match to TRBD1 (6 bases). V shed 2 bases and J shed 0 bases, with 8 bases lying between them. Germline assignment: CDR1 MDHEN and CDR2 SYDVKM. The CDR3 length is 15 residues. The CDR3 loop is CASSLGTYSNQPQHF. The CDR3 coding sequence is TGTGCCAGCAGTTTAGGGACATATAGCAATCAGCCCCAGCATTTT.

The chain has TRBV5-4 and TRBJ2-7; TRBD1 matches 8 bases. V lost 0 bases to trimming and J lost 5 bases; unmatched junction nucleotides: 7. CDR3 length: 15 residues. Germline CDR1 is SGHNT and CDR2 is YYREEE (reference sequence). The CDR3 DNA reads TGTGCCAGCAGCTTGGGCTTGGACAGGGTGGACGAGCAGTACTTC. This sequence encodes CASSLGLDRVDEQYF.

The gene calls are TRBV7-2 and TRBJ1-1; D uncertain. Germline values: CDR1 SGHTA, CDR2 FQGNSA. Trimming took 4 bases from V and 4 from J, leaving 16 bases between them. This CDR3 has 15 amino acids. CDR3 bases: TGTGCCAGCAGCTCGAGGGCAGGATGGGCCACTGAAGCTTTCTTT. This sequence encodes CASSSRAGWATEAFF. The full variable domain, in which reference TRBV7-2 and TRBJ1-1 provide the parts outside the CDR3, is GAGVSQSPSNKVTEKGKDVELRCDPISGHTALYWYRQSLGQGLEFLIYFQGNSAPDKSGLPSDRFSAERTGGSVSTLTIQRTQQEDSAVYLCASSSRAGWATEAFFGQGTRLTVV.

The gene calls are TRBV30 and TRBJ1-1; no clear D. This CDR3 region has 13 residues. From germline, CDR1 is GTSNPN and CDR2 SVGIG (reference sequence). The V and J ends lost 5 bases and 1 base respectively, with 11 bases between them. CDR3 DNA: TGTGCCTGGTCCTACACAGAGAACACTGAAGCTTTCTTT. It translates to CAWSYTENTEAFF.

There are a few counts of this clone. The chain links TRBV30 to TRBJ2-1, with a weak D call TRBD2 (7 bases). The CDR3 is 13 amino acids. The germline CDR1 and CDR2 sequences are GTSNPN and SVGIG (reference sequence). The V end was cut by 0 bases, the J end by 8 bases, with 11 bases between. The CDR3 bases are TGTGCCTGGAGTGTAACGGGGGGCGATGAGCAGTTCTTC. This translates into CAWSVTGGDEQFF.

The chain carries TRBV12-3 or TRBV12-4 and TRBJ2-1; TRBD2 might be the D (5 bases). The CDR3 extends over 12 amino acids. Trimming shortened V by 3 bases and J by 7 bases, and 7 bases separated the two germline ends. CDR3 amino acids: CASSFGVNEQFF. The CDR3 nucleotides read TGTGCCAGCAGTTTCGGGGTGAATGAGCAGTTCTTC.

The V call is TRBV7-2, the J call TRBJ1-4; TRBD1 matches at 7 bases. The ends lost 6 bases at V and 4 bases at J; junction bases unmatched: 5. The CDR3 sequence is 14 residues long. In germline, CDR1 is SGHTA, CDR2 FQGNSA. The chain's CDR3 is CASRPTGFNEKLFF. As DNA, the CDR3 is TGTGCCAGCAGACCGACAGGGTTTAATGAAAAACTGTTTTTT.

The chain carries TRBV11-3 and TRBJ2-7, with D possibly being TRBD1 (5 bases). CDR1 and CDR2 (germline): SGHNT, YENEEA. The CDR3 has 15 residues. V was cut by 1 base and J by 0 bases, with 10 bases left in between. The CDR3 DNA reads as TGTGCCAGCAGCTTAGCTGGGGCTCCCTCCTACGAGCAGTACTTC. This encodes CASSLAGAPSYEQYF.

The chain has TRBV20-1 and TRBJ2-1; D unclear. CDR3 length: 10 residues. The germline CDR1 and CDR2 sequences are DFQATT and SNEGSKA (reference sequence). The ends were cut back, 2 bases at V and 6 bases at J, with 2 bases in the middle. The CDR3: CSARLNEQFF. The CDR3 nucleotides are TGCAGTGCTAGACTCAATGAGCAGTTCTTC.

Remarks on this clone: The germline gene is not matched at one end of the junction; a read error may be the cause. In the same sample, other DNA sequences code for this CDR3. This sequence joins TRBV15 and TRBJ2-3, with TRBD1 identical over 7 bases. Germline V CDR1 and CDR2: LNHNV, YYDKDF (reference sequence). The CDR3 spans 14 residues. In DNA form, the CDR3 reads TGTGCCACCAGCAGAGATCCGGGGACAGACACGCAGTATTTT. Its protein product is CATSRDPGTDTQYF.

This chain joins TRBV6-6 and TRBJ1-1; 8 bases agree with TRBD1. Per germline, CDR1 MNHNY and CDR2 SVGAGI (reference sequence). Trimming took 7 bases from V and 1 from J; bases not matched to a gene: 5. This CDR3 comprises 14 residues. CDR3 sequence (DNA): TGTGCCAGCACAGGGGACAGGTCGAACACTGAAGCTTTCTTT. Protein: CASTGDRSNTEAFF.

The V call is TRBV2, the J call TRBJ2-7, with TRBD1 as a possible D gene (6 bases). This CDR3 comprises 14 residues. The germline V gene encodes CDR1 SNHLY and CDR2 FYNNEI. Trimming took off 6 bases at V and 0 bases at J, with 12 bases between the two ends. CDR3 residues: CASRFQGSSYEQYF. The CDR3 DNA follows: TGTGCCAGCAGATTTCAGGGGAGCTCCTACGAGCAGTACTTC.

The chain links TRBV15 to TRBJ1-2; D gene ambiguous. CDR3 size: 12 residues. CDR1 and CDR2 from the germline V gene are LNHNV and YYDKDF (reference sequence). V was clipped by 0 bases and J by 8 bases, with 7 bases between them. CDR3 coding DNA: TGTGCCACCAGCAGAGATGTCTCGGGCTACACCTTC. Residues: CATSRDVSGYTF.

The chain carries TRBV5-1 and TRBJ2-1, with D tentatively TRBD2 (5 bases). CDR1 is SGHRS, CDR2 YFSETQ, per germline. The germline V and J ends were trimmed by 4 bases and 5 bases, with 10 bases remaining between them. The CDR3 contains 13 residues. CDR3 DNA: TGCGCCAGCAGCAACGGGATCGACAATGAGCAGTTCTTC. Encoded protein: CASSNGIDNEQFF.

This rearrangement joins TRBV7-8 to TRBJ1-5; TRBD1 matches at 8 bases. Losses at the gene ends were 5 bases for V and 7 bases for J; bases not matched to a gene: 4. CDR1 is SGHVS and CDR2 is FQNEAQ in the germline V gene. The CDR3 sequence is 13 residues long. Here the CDR3 reads CASSTGQVQPQHF. DNA of the CDR3: TGTGCCAGCAGCACGGGACAGGTACAGCCCCAGCATTTT.

V gene TRBV11-1 combines with J gene TRBJ1-3; 7 nucleotides agree with TRBD1. The V and J ends lost 6 bases and 2 bases, in that order; junction bases with no gene match: 4. Germline CDR1 is SGHAT and CDR2 is FQDESV (reference sequence). This CDR3 spans 14 amino acids. In DNA, the CDR3 is TGTGCCAGCAGTCGGGACAGAACTGGAAACACCATATATTTT. Its protein is CASSRDRTGNTIYF. The full variable domain, its missing parts supplied by reference TRBV11-1 and TRBJ1-3, is EAEVAQSPRYKITEKSQAVAFWCDPISGHATLYWYRQILGQGPELLVQFQDESVVDDSQLPKDRFSAERLKGVDSTLKIQPAELGDSAMYLCASSRDRTGNTIYFGEGSWLTVV.

The V call is TRBV3-1 (or the pseudogene TRBV3-2), the J call TRBJ1-1; 9 bases line up with TRBD1. V gave up 4 bases and J gave up 3 bases; unmatched junction bases: 3. CDR3 size: 14 residues. Germline assignment: CDR1 LGHDT and CDR2 YNNKEL (reference sequence). The CDR3 DNA follows: TGTGCCAGCAGCCGAGGACAGGGGCACACTGAAGCTTTCTTT. Amino acids: CASSRGQGHTEAFF.

J is TRBJ2-1 and V is TRBV5-5, with 8 bases identical to TRBD2. The CDR3 runs to 15 residues. Germline V gene lookup returns CDR1 SGHKS and CDR2 YYEKEE (reference sequence). With V trimmed by 6 bases and J by 4 bases, 9 bases remained unmatched. The CDR3 sequence is CASMRSGRVYNEQFF. The CDR3 region has the DNA TGTGCCAGCATGAGGTCCGGGAGGGTATACAATGAGCAGTTCTTC. The whole variable domain, filled in from reference TRBV5-5 and TRBJ2-1, reads DAGVTQSPTHLIKTRGQQVTLRCSPISGHKSVSWYQQVLGQGPQFIFQYYEKEERGRGNFPDRFSARQFPNYSSELNVNALLLGDSALYLCASMRSGRVYNEQFFGPGTRLTVL.

CDR3 protein: CASSYSRQLGIEQFF. CDR3 bases: TGTGCCAGCAGTTACTCGAGACAGCTCGGAATCGAGCAGTTCTTC. The chain carries TRBV6-2 or TRBV6-3 and TRBJ2-1; D is perhaps TRBD1 (5 bases). V shed 0 bases and J shed 10 bases, with 16 bases lying between them. The CDR3 consists of 15 residues. Germline values: CDR1 MNHEY, CDR2 SVGEGT.

In its sample, this clone was seen once. This chain joins TRBV5-1 and TRBJ2-1; 12 nucleotides line up with TRBD1. The CDR3 totals 15 residues. CDR1 is SGHRS and CDR2 is YFSETQ in the germline V gene. V shed 9 bases and J 7 bases; nucleotides not matched to a gene: 11. Written as DNA, the CDR3 is TGCGCCACCGGGGTGGGGACAGGGGGCTGGAATGAGCAGTTCTTC. As protein: CATGVGTGGWNEQFF.

V and J are TRBV5-1 and TRBJ2-7; TRBD1 is a possible D gene (6 bases). The CDR3 sequence is 13 residues long. Germline V gives CDR1 SGHRS, CDR2 YFSETQ. V was pared by 3 bases and J by 9 bases, with 16 bases between. CDR3 in DNA: TGCGCCAGCAGCTCCAGCCAGGGGTCTGGGCAGTACTTC. This encodes CASSSSQGSGQYF.

This chain uses TRBV11-2 with TRBJ1-2; TRBD1 agrees at 7 bases. The ends lost 5 bases at V and 8 bases at J; junction bases unmatched: 11. Germline V CDR1 and CDR2: SGHAT, FQNNGV. The CDR3 consists of 14 residues. CDR3 bases: TGTGCCAGCAGCCCTTCCACAGGGGCGTACGGCTACACCTTC. Translation: CASSPSTGAYGYTF.

The V and J genes are TRBV2 and TRBJ2-2, with 12 bases identical to TRBD2. This CDR3 spans 22 amino acids. CDR1 and CDR2 (germline): SNHLY, FYNNEI. The J segment lost 7 bases and the V segment lost 0 bases, leaving 21 bases of the junction unmatched. CDR3 protein: CASSEARQGRTSGTTPSGELFF. The DNA of the CDR3 is TGTGCCAGCAGTGAAGCTCGACAGGGAAGGACTAGCGGGACAACGCCCAGCGGGGAGCTGTTTTTT.

The chain couples TRBV5-1 to TRBJ2-2; 8 bases map to TRBD1. Per the germline V gene, CDR1 is SGHRS and CDR2 is YFSETQ. Losses at the gene ends were 4 bases for V and 7 bases for J; bases not matched to a gene: 9. This CDR3 contains 15 residues. The DNA for the CDR3 is TGCGCCAGCAGCCCCGGACAGGGAGCTGGCGGGGAGCTGTTTTTT. This codes for CASSPGQGAGGELFF.